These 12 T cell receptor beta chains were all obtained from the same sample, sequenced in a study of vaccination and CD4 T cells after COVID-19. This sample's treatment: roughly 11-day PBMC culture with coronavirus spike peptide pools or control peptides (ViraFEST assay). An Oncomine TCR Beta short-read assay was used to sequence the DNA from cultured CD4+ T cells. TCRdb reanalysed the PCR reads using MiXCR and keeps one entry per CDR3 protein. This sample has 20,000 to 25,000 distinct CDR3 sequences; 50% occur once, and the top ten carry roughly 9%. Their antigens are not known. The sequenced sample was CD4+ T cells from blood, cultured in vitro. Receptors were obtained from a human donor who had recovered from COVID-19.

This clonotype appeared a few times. The CDR3 nucleotides read TGTGCCACGTCAAGGGCAGGGAATTCGGACACTGAAGCTTTCTTT. Its protein is CATSRAGNSDTEAFF. This chain uses TRBV10-3 with TRBJ1-1, with a possible D match to TRBD1 (5 bases). The CDR3 length is 15 residues. Germline CDR1 is ENHRY and CDR2 is SYGVKD. Trimming removed 10 bases at V and 3 bases at J, with 21 bases between.

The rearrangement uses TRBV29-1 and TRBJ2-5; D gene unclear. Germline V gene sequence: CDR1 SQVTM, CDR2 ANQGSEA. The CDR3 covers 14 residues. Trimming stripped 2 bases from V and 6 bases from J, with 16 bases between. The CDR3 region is CSVESKRVRQTQYF. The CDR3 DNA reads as TGCAGCGTTGAATCCAAAAGGGTACGACAGACCCAGTACTTC.

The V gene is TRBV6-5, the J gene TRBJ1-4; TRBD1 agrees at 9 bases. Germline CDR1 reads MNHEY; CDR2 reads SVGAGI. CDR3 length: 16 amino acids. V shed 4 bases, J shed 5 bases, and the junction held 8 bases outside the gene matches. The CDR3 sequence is CASSFRRQGENEKLFF. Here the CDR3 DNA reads TGTGCCAGCAGTTTTCGACGACAGGGGGAGAATGAAAAACTGTTTTTT.

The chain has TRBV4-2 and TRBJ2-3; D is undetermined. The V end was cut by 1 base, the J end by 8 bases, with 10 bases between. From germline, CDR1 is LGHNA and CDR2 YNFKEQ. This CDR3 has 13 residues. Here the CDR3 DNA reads TGTGCCAGCAGCCAAGTAGGCGAAGGTACGCAGTATTTT. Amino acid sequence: CASSQVGEGTQYF.

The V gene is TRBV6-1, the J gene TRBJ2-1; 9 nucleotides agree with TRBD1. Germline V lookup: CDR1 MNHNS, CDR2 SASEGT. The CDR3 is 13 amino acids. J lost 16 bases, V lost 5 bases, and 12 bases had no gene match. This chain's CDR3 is CASSPNPGQGIFF. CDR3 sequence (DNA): TGTGCCAGCAGTCCAAACCCGGGACAGGGAATTTTCTTC.

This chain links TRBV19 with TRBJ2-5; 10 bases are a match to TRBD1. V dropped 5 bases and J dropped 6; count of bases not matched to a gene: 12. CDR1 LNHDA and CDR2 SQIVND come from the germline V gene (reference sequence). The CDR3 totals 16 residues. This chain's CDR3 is CASSAGTGVSMKTQYF. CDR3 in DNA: TGTGCCAGTAGTGCCGGGACAGGGGTTTCTATGAAGACCCAGTACTTC.

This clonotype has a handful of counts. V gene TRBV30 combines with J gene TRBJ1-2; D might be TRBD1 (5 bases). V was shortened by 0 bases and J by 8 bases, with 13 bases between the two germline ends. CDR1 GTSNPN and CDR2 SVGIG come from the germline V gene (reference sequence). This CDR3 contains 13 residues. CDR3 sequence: CAWSVGVTGGYTF. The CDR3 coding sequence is TGTGCCTGGAGTGTAGGGGTGACGGGAGGCTACACCTTC.

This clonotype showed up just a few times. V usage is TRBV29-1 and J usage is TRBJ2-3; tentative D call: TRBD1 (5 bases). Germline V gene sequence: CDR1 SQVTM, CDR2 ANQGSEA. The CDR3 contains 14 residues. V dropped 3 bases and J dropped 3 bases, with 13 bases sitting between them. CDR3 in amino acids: CSVDVDIITDTQYF. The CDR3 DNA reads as TGCAGCGTTGACGTGGACATTATAACAGATACGCAGTATTTT.

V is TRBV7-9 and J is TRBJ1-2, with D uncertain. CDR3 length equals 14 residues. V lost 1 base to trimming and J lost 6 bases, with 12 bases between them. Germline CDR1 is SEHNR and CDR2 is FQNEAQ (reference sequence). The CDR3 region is CASSLVGNLNGYTF. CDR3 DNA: TGTGCCAGCAGCTTAGTAGGAAATCTGAATGGCTACACCTTC.

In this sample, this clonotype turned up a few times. In DNA form, the CDR3 reads TGCAGTGCTCCAGGGGGCGTTGACGAGCAGTACTTC. As protein: CSAPGGVDEQYF. The rearrangement links TRBV20-1 to TRBJ2-7; TRBD1 matches 8 bases. The J segment lost 5 bases and the V segment lost 5 bases, leaving 5 bases of the junction unmatched. Germline lookup yields CDR1 DFQATT and CDR2 SNEGSKA (reference sequence). The CDR3 length is 12 residues.

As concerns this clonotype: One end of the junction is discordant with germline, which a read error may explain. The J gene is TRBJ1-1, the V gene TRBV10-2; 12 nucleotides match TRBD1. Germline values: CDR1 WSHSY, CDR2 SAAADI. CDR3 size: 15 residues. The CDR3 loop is CASRDPGQGAVEAFF. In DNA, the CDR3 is TGTGCCAGCAGGGACCCGGGACAGGGGGCTGTTGAAGCTTTCTTT.

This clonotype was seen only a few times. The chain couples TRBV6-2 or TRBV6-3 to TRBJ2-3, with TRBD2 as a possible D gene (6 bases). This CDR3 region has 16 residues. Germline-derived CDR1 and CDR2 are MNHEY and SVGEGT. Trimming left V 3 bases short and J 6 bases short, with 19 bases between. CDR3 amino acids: CASSYLLKAEGDTQYF. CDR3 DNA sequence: TGTGCCAGCAGTTATCTCCTTAAAGCGGAGGGGGATACGCAGTATTTT.